Shown below are 2 T cell receptor beta chains from a single sample sequenced in a study of response to subunit inactivated influenza vaccine. In TCRdb, the RT-PCR reads were re-called with MiXCR into one record per CDR3 protein. Of 150,000 to 200,000 distinct CDR3 sequences in the sample, around 9.9% were seen once. This sample comprised non-naive T cells sorted from PBMCs, obtained roughly 46 days after vaccination. These TCRs come from a man aged 45 to 65 who received an inactivated influenza vaccine.

This clonotype has just a few counts. The J gene is TRBJ2-3, the V gene TRBV20-1; 7 bases align to TRBD1. This CDR3 region has 15 residues. Germline trimming cut 4 bases from V and 1 base from J; bases unmatched to any gene: 8. Germline CDR1 is DFQATT and CDR2 is SNEGSKA (reference sequence). Written as DNA, the CDR3 is TGCAGTGCTACCGGGACAGTTAGTGGCACAGATACGCAGTATTTT. It translates to CSATGTVSGTDTQYF.

The J gene is TRBJ2-7, the V gene TRBV6-5; 7 bases agree with TRBD1. V was pared by 4 bases and J by 2 bases, with 5 bases of the junction left unmatched. This CDR3 is built from 14 residues. CDR1 MNHEY and CDR2 SVGAGI come from the germline V gene. CDR3 sequence: CASSSRDRAYEQYF. CDR3 DNA sequence: TGTGCCAGCAGTTCCCGGGACAGAGCCTACGAGCAGTACTTC.